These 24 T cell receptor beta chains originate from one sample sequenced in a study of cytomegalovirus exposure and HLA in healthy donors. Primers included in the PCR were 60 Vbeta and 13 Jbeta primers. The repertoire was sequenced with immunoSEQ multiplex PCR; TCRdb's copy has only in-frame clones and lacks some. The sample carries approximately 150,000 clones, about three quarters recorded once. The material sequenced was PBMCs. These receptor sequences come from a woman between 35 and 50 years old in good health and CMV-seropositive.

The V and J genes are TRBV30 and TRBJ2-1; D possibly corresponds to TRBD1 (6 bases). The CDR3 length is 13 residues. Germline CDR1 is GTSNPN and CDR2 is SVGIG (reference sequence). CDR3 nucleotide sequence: TGTGCTACGGGCGCAGGGGTTCGGAATGAGCAGTTCTTC. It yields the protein CATGAGVRNEQFF.

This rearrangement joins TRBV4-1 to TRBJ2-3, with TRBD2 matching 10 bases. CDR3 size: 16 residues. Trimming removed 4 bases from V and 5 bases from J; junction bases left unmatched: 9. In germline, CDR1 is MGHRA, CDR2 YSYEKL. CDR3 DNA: TGCGCCAGCAGCCGGGGGCTAGCGGGGGTCCAAGATACGCAGTATTTT. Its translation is CASSRGLAGVQDTQYF.

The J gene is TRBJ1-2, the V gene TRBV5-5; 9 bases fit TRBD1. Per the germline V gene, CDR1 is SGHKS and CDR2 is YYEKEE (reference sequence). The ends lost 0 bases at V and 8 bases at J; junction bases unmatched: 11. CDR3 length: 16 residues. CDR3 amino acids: CASSLAYRGRIGGYTF. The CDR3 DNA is TGTGCCAGCAGCTTGGCTTACAGGGGGCGAATTGGCGGCTACACCTTC.

The CDR3 here is CASSFSAGSTEAFF. As DNA, the CDR3 is TGTGCCAGCAGTTTCTCAGCGGGGAGCACTGAAGCTTTCTTT. The chain recombines TRBV6-5 with TRBJ1-1; D is uncertain. Per germline, CDR1 MNHEY and CDR2 SVGAGI. V shed 4 bases and J shed 4 bases, with 13 bases lying between them. The CDR3 is made up of 14 amino acids.

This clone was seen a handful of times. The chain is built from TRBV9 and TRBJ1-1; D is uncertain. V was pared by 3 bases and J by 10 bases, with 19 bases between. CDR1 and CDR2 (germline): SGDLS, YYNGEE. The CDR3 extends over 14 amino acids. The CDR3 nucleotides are TGTGCCAGCAGCGCGGTGGGTGAGGGTCTTAGAGCTTTCTTT. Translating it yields CASSAVGEGLRAFF.

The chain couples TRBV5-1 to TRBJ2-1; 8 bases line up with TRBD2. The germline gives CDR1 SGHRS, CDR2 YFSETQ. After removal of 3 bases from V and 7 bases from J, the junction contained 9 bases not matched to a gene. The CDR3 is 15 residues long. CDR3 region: CASSSLADLGNEQFF. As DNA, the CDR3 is TGCGCCAGCAGCTCACTAGCGGACTTAGGAAATGAGCAGTTCTTC.

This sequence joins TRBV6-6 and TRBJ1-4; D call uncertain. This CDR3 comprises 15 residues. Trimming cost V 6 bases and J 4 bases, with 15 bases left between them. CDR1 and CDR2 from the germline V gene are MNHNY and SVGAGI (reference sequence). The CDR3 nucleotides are TGTGCCAGCAGGCCACCCACACCGCATAATGAAAAACTGTTTTTT. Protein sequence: CASRPPTPHNEKLFF.

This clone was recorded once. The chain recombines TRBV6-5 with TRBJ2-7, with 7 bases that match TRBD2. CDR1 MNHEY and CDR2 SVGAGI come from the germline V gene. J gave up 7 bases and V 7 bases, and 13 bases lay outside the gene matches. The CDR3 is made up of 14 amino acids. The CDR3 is CASNRGGGREEQYF. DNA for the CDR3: TGTGCCAGCAATAGAGGCGGGGGAAGGGAAGAGCAGTACTTC.

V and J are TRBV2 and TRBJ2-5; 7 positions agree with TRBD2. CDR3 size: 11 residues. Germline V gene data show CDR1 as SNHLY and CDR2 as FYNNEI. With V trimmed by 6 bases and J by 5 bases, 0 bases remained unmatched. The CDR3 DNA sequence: TGTGCCAGCAGGGGGGGGGAGACCCAGTACTTC. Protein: CASRGGETQYF.

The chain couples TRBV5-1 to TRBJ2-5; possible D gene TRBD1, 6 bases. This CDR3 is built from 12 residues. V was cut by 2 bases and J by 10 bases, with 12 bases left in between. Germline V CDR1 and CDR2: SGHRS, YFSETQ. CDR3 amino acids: CASSLLTGNQYF. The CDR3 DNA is TGCGCCAGCAGCTTACTCACAGGGAACCAGTACTTC.

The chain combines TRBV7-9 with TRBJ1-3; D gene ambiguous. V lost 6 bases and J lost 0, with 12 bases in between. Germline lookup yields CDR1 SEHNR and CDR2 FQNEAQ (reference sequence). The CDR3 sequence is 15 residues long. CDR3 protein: CASSISGDSGNTIYF. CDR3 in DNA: TGTGCCAGCAGTATATCAGGCGACTCTGGAAACACCATATATTTT.

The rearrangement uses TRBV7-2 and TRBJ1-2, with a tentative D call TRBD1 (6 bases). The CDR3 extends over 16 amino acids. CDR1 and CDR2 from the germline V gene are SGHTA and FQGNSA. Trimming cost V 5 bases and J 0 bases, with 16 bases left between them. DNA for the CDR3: TGTGCCAGCAGCCCCCAACAGGGAGCGGCTAACTATGGCTACACCTTC. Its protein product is CASSPQQGAANYGYTF.

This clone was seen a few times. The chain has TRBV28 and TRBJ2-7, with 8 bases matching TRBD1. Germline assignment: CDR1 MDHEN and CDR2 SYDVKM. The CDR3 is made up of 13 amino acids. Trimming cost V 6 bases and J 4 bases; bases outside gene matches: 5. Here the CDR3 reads CASRQGAAYEQYF. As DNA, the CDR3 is TGTGCCAGCAGGCAGGGGGCGGCTTACGAGCAGTACTTC.

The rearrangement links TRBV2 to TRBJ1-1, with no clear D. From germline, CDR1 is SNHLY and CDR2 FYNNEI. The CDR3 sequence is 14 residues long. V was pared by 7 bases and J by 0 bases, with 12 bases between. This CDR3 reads CASTGGLVNTEAFF. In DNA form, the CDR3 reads TGTGCCAGCACTGGAGGGCTAGTGAACACTGAAGCTTTCTTT. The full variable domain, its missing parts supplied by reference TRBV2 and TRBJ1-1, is EPEVTQTPSHQVTQMGQEVILRCVPISNHLYFYWYRQILGQKVEFLVSFYNNEISEKSEIFDDQFSVERPDGSNFTLKIRSTKLEDSAMYFCASTGGLVNTEAFFGQGTRLTVV.

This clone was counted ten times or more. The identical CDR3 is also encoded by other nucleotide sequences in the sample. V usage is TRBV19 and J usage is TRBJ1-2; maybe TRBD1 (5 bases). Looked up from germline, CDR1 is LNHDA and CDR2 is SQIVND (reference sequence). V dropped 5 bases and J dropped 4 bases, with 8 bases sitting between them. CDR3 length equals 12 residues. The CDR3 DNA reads TGTGCCAGTAGTCCCGGGGGCTATGGCTACACCTTC. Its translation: CASSPGGYGYTF.

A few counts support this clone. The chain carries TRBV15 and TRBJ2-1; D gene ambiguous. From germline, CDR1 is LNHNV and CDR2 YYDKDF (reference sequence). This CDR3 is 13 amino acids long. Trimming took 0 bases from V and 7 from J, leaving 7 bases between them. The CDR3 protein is CATSRDQRNEQFF. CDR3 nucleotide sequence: TGTGCCACCAGCAGAGATCAGAGGAATGAGCAGTTCTTC.

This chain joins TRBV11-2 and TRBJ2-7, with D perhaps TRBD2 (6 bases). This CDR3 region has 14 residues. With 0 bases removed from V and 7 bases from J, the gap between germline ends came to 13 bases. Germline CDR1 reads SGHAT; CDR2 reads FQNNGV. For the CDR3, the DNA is TGTGCCAGCAGCTTAGATCGGGGGATGGATGAGCAGTACTTC. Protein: CASSLDRGMDEQYF.

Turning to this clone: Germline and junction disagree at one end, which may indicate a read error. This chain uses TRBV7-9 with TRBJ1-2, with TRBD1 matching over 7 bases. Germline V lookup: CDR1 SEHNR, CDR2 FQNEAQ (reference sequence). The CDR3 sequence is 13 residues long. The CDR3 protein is CASSPTGARGCTF. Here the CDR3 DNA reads TGTGCCAGCAGCCCAACAGGGGCCAGGGGCTGCACCTTC.

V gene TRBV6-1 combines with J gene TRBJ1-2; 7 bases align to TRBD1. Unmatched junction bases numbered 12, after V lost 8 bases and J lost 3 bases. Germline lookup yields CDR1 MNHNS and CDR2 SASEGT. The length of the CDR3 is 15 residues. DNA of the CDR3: TGTGCCAGCTCGACCGTCGGCGACAGGGACTATGGCTACACCTTC. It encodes CASSTVGDRDYGYTF.

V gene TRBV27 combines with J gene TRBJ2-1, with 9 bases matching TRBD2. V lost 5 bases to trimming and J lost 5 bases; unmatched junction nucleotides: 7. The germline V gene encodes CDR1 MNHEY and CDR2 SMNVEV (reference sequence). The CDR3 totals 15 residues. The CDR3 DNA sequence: TGTGCCAGCAGTCGAAGCGGGGGGATCCACAATGAGCAGTTCTTC. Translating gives CASSRSGGIHNEQFF.

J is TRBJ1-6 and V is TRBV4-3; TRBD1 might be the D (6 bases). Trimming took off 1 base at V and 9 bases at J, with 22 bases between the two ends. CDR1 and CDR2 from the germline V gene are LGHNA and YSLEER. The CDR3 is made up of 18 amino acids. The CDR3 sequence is CASSQAEYREFSSSPLHF. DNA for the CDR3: TGCGCCAGCAGCCAAGCGGAGTACAGGGAGTTTTCTTCTTCACCCCTCCACTTT.

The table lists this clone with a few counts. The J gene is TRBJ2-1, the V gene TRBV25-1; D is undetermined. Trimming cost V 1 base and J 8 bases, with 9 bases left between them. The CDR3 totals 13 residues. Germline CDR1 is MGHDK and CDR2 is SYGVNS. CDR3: CASSESRVDEQFF. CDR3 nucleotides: TGTGCCAGCAGTGAATCCCGGGTCGATGAGCAGTTCTTC.

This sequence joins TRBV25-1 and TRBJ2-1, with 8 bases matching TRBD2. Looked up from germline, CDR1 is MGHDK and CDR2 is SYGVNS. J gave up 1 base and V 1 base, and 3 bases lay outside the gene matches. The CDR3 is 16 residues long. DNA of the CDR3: TGTGCCAGCAGTGAATCAACTAGCGGATCCTACAATGAGCAGTTCTTC. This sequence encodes CASSESTSGSYNEQFF.

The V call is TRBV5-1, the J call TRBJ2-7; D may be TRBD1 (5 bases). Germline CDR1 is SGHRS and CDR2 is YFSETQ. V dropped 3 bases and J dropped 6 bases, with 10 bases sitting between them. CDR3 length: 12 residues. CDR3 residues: CASSSQDTEQYF. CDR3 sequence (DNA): TGCGCCAGCAGCTCACAGGACACCGAGCAGTACTTC.